Included here is one T cell receptor beta chain sequence, with context. Profiled with immunoSEQ multiplex PCR; TCRdb holds only in-frame clones, not every one. The sample carries about 40,000 clones, around 90% recorded once. The sample belongs to a study of T cell changes during pregnancy in multiple sclerosis. The CDR3 is 13 amino acids. Germline V gene data show CDR1 as SGHRS and CDR2 as YFSETQ. The V gene lost 4 bases and the J gene lost 4 bases, with 10 bases spanning the gap. This receptor was obtained from a female donor with multiple sclerosis, enrolled in a pregnancy study. Sequences were derived from CD4+ T cells from peripheral blood mononuclear cells, sampled before pregnancy. J is TRBJ2-3 and V is TRBV5-1; D is ambiguous. The CDR3 DNA reads as TGCGCCAGCAGCGCTGAGCTTCCAGATACGCAGTATTTT. Protein product: CASSAELPDTQYF.